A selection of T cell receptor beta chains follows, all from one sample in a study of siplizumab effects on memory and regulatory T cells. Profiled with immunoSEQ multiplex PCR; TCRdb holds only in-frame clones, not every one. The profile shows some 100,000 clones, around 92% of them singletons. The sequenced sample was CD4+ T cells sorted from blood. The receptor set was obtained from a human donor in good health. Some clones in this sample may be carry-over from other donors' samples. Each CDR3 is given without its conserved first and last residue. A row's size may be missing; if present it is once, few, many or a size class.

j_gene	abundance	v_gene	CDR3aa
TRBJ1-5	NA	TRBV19	ASSISQGPYSNQPQH
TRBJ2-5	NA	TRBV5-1	ASSLSELGETQY
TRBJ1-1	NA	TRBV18	ASSPQVNTEAF
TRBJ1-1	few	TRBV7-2	ASSLVTWGAEAF
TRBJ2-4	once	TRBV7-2	ASSLGGNIQY
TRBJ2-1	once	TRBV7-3	ASSVPGQSQF
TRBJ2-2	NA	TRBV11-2	ASSLDRLGQTGELF
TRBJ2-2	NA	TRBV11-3	ASSPSSSGGNTGELF
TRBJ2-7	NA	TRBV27	ASSTQAGATYEQY
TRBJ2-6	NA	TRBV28	ASSLPQGANVLT
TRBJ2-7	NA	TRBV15	ATSRDSQGGNEQY
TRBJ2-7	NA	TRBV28	ASSSIGLSYEQY
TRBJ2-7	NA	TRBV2	ASSARTGGYDEQY
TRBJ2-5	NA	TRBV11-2	ASSRLERETQY
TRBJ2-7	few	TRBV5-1	ASSLWGAQYEQY
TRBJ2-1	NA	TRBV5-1	ASSLALATYNEQF